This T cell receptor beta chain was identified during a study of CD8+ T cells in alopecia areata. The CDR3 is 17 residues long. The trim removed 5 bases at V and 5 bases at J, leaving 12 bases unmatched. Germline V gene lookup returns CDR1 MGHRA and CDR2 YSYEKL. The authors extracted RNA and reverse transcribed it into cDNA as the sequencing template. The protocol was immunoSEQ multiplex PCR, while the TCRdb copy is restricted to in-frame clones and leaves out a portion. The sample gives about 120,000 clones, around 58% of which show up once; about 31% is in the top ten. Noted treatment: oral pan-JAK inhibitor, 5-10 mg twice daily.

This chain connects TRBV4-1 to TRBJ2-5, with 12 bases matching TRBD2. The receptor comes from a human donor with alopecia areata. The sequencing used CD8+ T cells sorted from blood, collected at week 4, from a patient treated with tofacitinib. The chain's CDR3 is CASSSSGGALVRETQYF. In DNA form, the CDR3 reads TGCGCCAGCAGCTCTAGCGGGGGGGCTTTAGTGAGGGAGACCCAGTACTTC.